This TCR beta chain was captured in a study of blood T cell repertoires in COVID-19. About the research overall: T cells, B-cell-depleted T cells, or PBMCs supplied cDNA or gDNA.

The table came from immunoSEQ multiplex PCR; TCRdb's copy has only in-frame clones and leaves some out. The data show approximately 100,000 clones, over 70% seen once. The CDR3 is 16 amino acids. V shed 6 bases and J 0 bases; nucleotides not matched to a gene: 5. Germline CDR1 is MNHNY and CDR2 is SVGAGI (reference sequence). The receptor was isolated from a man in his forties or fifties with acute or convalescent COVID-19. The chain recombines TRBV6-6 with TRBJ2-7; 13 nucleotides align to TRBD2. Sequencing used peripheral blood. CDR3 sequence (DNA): TGTGCCAGCAGAGGGACTAGCGGGACAGTCTCCTACGAGCAGTACTTC. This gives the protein CASRGTSGTVSYEQYF.